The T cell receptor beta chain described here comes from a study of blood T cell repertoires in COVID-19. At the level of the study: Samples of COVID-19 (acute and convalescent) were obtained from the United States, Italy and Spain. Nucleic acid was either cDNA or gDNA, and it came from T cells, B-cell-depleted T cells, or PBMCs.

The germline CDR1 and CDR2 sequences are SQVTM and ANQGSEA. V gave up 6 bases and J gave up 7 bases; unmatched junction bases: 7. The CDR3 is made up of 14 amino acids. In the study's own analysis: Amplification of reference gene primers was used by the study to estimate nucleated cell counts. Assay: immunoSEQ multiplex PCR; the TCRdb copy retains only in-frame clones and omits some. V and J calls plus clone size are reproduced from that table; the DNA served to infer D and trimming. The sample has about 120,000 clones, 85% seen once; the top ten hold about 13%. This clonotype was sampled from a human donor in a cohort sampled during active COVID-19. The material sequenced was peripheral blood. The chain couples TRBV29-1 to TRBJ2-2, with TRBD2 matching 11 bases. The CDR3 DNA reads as TGCAGCGTCGGGACTAGCGGCTCGGTCGGGGAGCTGTTTTTT. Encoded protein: CSVGTSGSVGELFF.